The present T cell receptor beta chain was sequenced within a study of control samples from healthy donors and cancer patients (dated by TCRdb to 2018 to 2021). In the case of this clone: Its binding antigen is unknown. No clone much larger than this one lies a single base away; base qualities are absent.

The library came from the immunoSEQ multiplex PCR assay. This is the immuneACCESS table as TCRdb keeps it, with only in-frame sequences that have V and J called. A part of the clones is gone; compared with another copy, unresolved V genes explain less than half, and the rest is unexplained. This sample holds around 53,000 clones; about 90% were observed only once. About an eighth of the sample is held by the ten biggest clonotypes. From cysteine to phenylalanine, the CDR3 is 11 amino acids long. Only the CDR3 DNA stays, 33 bases, in frame from base 1. CDR1 and CDR2 (GTSNPN, SVGIG) derive from the germline V gene (reference sequence).

This chain joins TRBV30 to TRBJ2-3; 8 nucleotides in the junction match TRBD2. This TCR was recovered from a man aged 55 to 69 with head and neck cancer. The sample comprised PBMCs. The DNA sequence reads TGTTTCTTAGAGCGGGGGGATACGCAGTATTTT. It encodes CFLERGDTQYF.